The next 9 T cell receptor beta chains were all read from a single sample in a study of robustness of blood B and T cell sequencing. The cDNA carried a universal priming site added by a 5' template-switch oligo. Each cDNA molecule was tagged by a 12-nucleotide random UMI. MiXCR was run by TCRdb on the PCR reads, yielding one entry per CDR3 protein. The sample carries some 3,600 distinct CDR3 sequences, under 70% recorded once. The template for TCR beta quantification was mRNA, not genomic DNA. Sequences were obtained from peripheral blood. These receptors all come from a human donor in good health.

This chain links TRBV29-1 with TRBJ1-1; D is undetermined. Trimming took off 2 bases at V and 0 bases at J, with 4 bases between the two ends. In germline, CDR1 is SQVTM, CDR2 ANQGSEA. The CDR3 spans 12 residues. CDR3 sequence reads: CSVESLNTEAFF. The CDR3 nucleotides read TGCAGCGTTGAAAGCTTGAACACTGAAGCTTTCTTT.

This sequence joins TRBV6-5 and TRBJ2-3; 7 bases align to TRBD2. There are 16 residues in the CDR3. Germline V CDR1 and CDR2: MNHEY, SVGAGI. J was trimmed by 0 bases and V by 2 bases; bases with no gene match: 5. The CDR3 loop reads CASSYIRRGSTDTQYF. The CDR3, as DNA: TGTGCCAGCAGTTACATTAGGCGGGGGAGCACAGATACGCAGTATTTT.

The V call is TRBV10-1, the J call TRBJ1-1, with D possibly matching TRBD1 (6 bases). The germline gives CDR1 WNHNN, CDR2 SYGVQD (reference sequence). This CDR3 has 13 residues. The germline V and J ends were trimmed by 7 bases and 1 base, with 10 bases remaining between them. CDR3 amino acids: CASTPDRNTEAFF. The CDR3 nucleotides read TGCGCCAGCACTCCGGACAGGAACACTGAAGCTTTCTTT.

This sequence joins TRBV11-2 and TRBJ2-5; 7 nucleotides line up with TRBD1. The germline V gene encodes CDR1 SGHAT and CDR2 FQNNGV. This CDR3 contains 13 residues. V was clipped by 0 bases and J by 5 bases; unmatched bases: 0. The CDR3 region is CASSLETGETQYF. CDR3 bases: TGTGCCAGCAGCTTAGAGACAGGGGAGACCCAGTACTTC.

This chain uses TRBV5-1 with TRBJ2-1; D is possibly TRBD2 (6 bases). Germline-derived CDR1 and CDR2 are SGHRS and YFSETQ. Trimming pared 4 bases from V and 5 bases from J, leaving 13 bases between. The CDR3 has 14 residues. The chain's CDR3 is CASSPGLRNNEQFF. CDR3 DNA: TGCGCCAGCAGCCCGGGACTGCGTAACAATGAGCAGTTCTTC.

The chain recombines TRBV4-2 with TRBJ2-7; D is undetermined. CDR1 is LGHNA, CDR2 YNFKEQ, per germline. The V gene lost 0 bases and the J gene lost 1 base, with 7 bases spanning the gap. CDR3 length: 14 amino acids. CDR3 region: CASSQETESYEQYF. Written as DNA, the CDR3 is TGTGCCAGCAGCCAAGAGACGGAATCCTACGAGCAGTACTTC.

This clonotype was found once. This chain's CDR3 is CASSLSRTGSREKLFF. The DNA of the CDR3 is TGTGCCAGCAGTCTTTCGCGTACAGGGTCAAGGGAAAAACTGTTTTTT. This chain connects TRBV3-1 to TRBJ1-4, with D tentatively TRBD1 (6 bases). Germline CDR1 LGHDT, CDR2 YNNKEL (reference sequence). V lost 6 bases and J lost 8, with 22 bases in between. The CDR3 loop spans 16 amino acids. The variable domain in full, completed from reference TRBV3-1 and TRBJ1-4, reads DTAVSQTPKYLVTQMGNDKSIKCEQNLGHDTMYWYKQDSKKFLKIMFSYNNKELIINETVPNRFSPKSPDKAHLNLHINSLELGDSAVYFCASSLSRTGSREKLFFGSGTQLSVL.

The CDR3 nucleotides are TGTGCCAGTAGTATCGTGGGGGACACAGATACGCAGTATTTT. Protein sequence: CASSIVGDTDTQYF. This chain joins TRBV19 and TRBJ2-3; D may correspond to TRBD1 or TRBD2 (5 bases each). Trimming cost V 3 bases and J 2 bases, with 9 bases left between them. The CDR3 is 14 residues long. CDR1 is LNHDA and CDR2 is SQIVND in the germline V gene (reference sequence). Looking up the rest from reference TRBV19 and TRBJ2-3 gives the full variable domain: DGGITQSPKYLFRKEGQNVTLSCEQNLNHDAMYWYRQDPGQGLRLIYYSQIVNDFQKGDIAEGYSVSREKKESFPLTVTSAQKNPTAFYLCASSIVGDTDTQYFGPGTRLTVL.

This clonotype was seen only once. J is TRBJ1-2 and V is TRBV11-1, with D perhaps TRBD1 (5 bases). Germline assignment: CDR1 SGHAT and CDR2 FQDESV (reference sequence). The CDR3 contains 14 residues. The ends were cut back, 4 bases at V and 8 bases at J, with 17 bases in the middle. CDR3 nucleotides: TGTGCCAGCAGCTCCCTTGAGGGGTGGAAGGGCTACACCTTC. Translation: CASSSLEGWKGYTF.